This T cell receptor (beta chain) was observed in a study of cytomegalovirus exposure and HLA in healthy donors. Overall study: Later analysis reported that the approximately 130 validation repertoires shared the platform of the 650 to 700 first-cohort repertoires.

The study's findings and limits: A classifier reportedly called cytomegalovirus status with high sensitivity and specificity.

CDR3 length: 15 residues. CDR1 KGHSH and CDR2 LQKENI come from the germline V gene. The V end lost 6 bases, the J end lost 8 bases, and 19 bases lay between the germline ends. As for this clone: Antigen specificity is unknown.

Assay: immunoSEQ multiplex PCR; the TCRdb copy retains only in-frame clones and omits some. This sample has some 100,000 clones; approximately 89% occur once, and the top ten carry 1.5% to 2%. The J gene is TRBJ1-4, the V gene TRBV18, with D possibly matching TRBD1 (5 bases). The origin of this receptor is a man in his late teens or twenties in good health and CMV-seronegative. The specimen sequenced was PBMCs. The DNA for the CDR3 is TGTGCCAGCTCCGAGAATTTGGGGGAGGCAGAAAAACTGTTTTTT. Its protein is CASSENLGEAEKLFF. Filled out from reference TRBV18 and TRBJ1-4, the complete variable domain reads NAGVMQNPRHLVRRRGQEARLRCSPMKGHSHVYWYRQLPEEGLKFMVYLQKENIIDESGMPKERFSAEFPKEGPSILRIQQVVRGDSAAYFCASSENLGEAEKLFFGSGTQLSVL.